The 22 T cell receptor beta chains below come from one sample, sequenced in a study of cytomegalovirus exposure and HLA in healthy donors (dated by TCRdb to the late 2010s). Library creation used the immunoSEQ multiplex PCR assay. For the multiplex PCR, a mixture combining 60 forward primers for TCR Vbeta segments and 13 reverse primers for TCR Jbeta segments was used. Imported from immuneACCESS, the table was reduced by TCRdb to in-frame sequences with V and J called. These copies leave out some clones; in studies compared against another copy, an unresolved V gene accounts for under half, and the cause of the remainder is not known. The sample profile shows approximately 140,000 clones; approximately 65% of them were found once. 6.5% of the sample rests with the top ten. Sequencing input: PBMCs. The receptors originated from a woman aged 55-70 years in good health and CMV-seronegative.

This chain joins TRBV19 and TRBJ2-5; 9 bases map to TRBD1. CDR1 and CDR2 (germline): LNHDA, SQIVND (reference sequence). The length of the CDR3 is 16 residues. The V segment lost 0 bases and the J segment 5 bases; nucleotides outside the gene matches: 7. CDR3 coding DNA: TGTGCCAGTAGTATAGATCTTGGGACAGGGCTGGAGACCCAGTACTTC. It yields the protein CASSIDLGTGLETQYF. Looking up the rest from reference TRBV19 and TRBJ2-5 gives the full variable domain: DGGITQSPKYLFRKEGQNVTLSCEQNLNHDAMYWYRQDPGQGLRLIYYSQIVNDFQKGDIAEGYSVSREKKESFPLTVTSAQKNPTAFYLCASSIDLGTGLETQYFGPGTRLLVL.

The V call is TRBV6-5, the J call TRBJ2-5; tentative D call: TRBD2 (5 bases). The J call is in doubt because the DNA end fits TRBJ2-7 better. CDR1 and CDR2 (germline): MNHEY, SVGAGI. The CDR3 loop spans 16 amino acids. The CDR3 protein is CASSYLDPLGSYEQYF. CDR3 DNA: TGTGCCAGCAGTTACCTCGACCCACTAGGTTCCTACGAGCAGTACTTC.

This clone was detected only a few times. The genes are TRBV29-1 and TRBJ2-7, with 7 bases that match TRBD2. Trimming cost V 4 bases and J 5 bases; bases outside gene matches: 20. This CDR3 has 17 amino acids. CDR1 and CDR2 from the germline V gene are SQVTM and ANQGSEA. The CDR3 loop reads CSVVLTFHAGVIHEQYF. The CDR3, as DNA: TGCAGCGTTGTCCTTACATTCCACGCGGGAGTGATCCACGAGCAGTACTTC.

This clone was recorded a few times. The V and J genes are TRBV18 and TRBJ2-2, with D unresolved. Germline V gene data show CDR1 as KGHSH and CDR2 as LQKENI. V was clipped by 4 bases and J by 6 bases, with 12 bases between them. The CDR3 sequence is 14 residues long. The CDR3, as DNA: TGTGCCAGCTCACTCGATCAGTCCCCCGGGGAGCTGTTTTTT. Its translation: CASSLDQSPGELFF.

The chain combines TRBV6-5 with TRBJ2-7; D possibly corresponds to TRBD1 (5 bases). This CDR3 is built from 13 residues. In germline, CDR1 is MNHEY, CDR2 SVGAGI. Trimming cost V 7 bases and J 1 base, with 11 bases left between them. The CDR3 nucleotides are TGTGCCAGCACTAGGCCAGGGTCCTACGAGCAGTACTTC. Residues: CASTRPGSYEQYF.

This chain links TRBV23-1 with TRBJ2-2; 9 bases line up with TRBD2. TRBV23-1 is classed as an ORF, of uncertain function. The CDR3 is made up of 18 amino acids. The V and J ends lost 0 bases and 0 bases, in that order; junction bases with no gene match: 5. The CDR3 region has the DNA TGCGCCAGCAGTCAATCGATACTAGCGGGCCCGAACACCGGGGAGCTGTTTTTT. Its translation: CASSQSILAGPNTGELFF.

The rearrangement joins TRBV28 to TRBJ2-7; 8 bases line up with TRBD1. Looked up from germline, CDR1 is MDHEN and CDR2 is SYDVKM. The CDR3 is made up of 18 amino acids. V shed 5 bases, J shed 1 base, and the junction held 16 bases outside the gene matches. The CDR3 spells CASSLGQAVGKGSYEQYF. In DNA form, the CDR3 reads TGTGCCAGCAGTCTGGGACAGGCTGTGGGGAAAGGGTCCTACGAGCAGTACTTC.

Concerning this clone: One end of the junction varies from germline; a read error may be responsible. This chain links TRBV7-9 with TRBJ2-3, with TRBD2 identical over 12 bases. The CDR3 is made up of 17 amino acids. Per germline, CDR1 SEHNR and CDR2 FQNEAQ (reference sequence). Written as DNA, the CDR3 is TGTTCCAGCAGCTTAGCGCGACTAGCGGGAGTTTCAGATACGCAGTATTTT. Translating it yields CSSSLARLAGVSDTQYF.

The gene calls are TRBV5-6 and TRBJ2-5; 9 bases map to TRBD2. The CDR3 runs 15 residues. CDR1 and CDR2 from the germline V gene are SGHDT and YYEEEE. V gave up 3 bases and J gave up 5 bases; unmatched junction bases: 8. CDR3 protein: CASSYGSSGMETQYF. The CDR3 DNA reads TGTGCCAGCAGCTACGGATCTAGCGGGATGGAGACCCAGTACTTC. The complete variable domain, with remaining parts taken from reference TRBV5-6 and TRBJ2-5, reads DAGVTQSPTHLIKTRGQQVTLRCSPKSGHDTVSWYQQALGQGPQFIFQYYEEEERQRGNFPDRFSGHQFPNYSSELNVNALLLGDSALYLCASSYGSSGMETQYFGPGTRLLVL.

The table lists this clone with a few counts. V is TRBV7-3 and J is TRBJ1-1, with 7 bases fitting TRBD1. Germline V gene sequence: CDR1 SGHTA, CDR2 FQGTGA. V trimming: 4 bases; J trimming: 4 bases; junction bases outside the gene matches: 3. The CDR3 has 13 residues. The DNA for the CDR3 is TGTGCCAGCAGCTACGACAGGGCCACTGAAGCTTTCTTT. Its protein is CASSYDRATEAFF.

This rearrangement joins TRBV10-3 to TRBJ1-1; 11 bases line up with TRBD1. The junction had 7 bases not matched to a gene; V was cut back by 6 bases and J by 4 bases. CDR3 length: 15 residues. Looked up from germline, CDR1 is ENHRY and CDR2 is SYGVKD. DNA for the CDR3: TGTGCCATCAGGCCGGGACAGGGGGATCGCACTGAAGCTTTCTTT. Translated, it gives CAIRPGQGDRTEAFF.

The chain uses TRBV5-1 and TRBJ1-1; no clear D. V gave up 4 bases and J gave up 6 bases, with 22 bases separating them. The CDR3 contains 16 residues. The germline gives CDR1 SGHRS, CDR2 YFSETQ. The DNA for the CDR3 is TGCGCCAGCAGCCCGACCCCGACACCTCAGGTACCTGAAGCTTTCTTT. Its translation: CASSPTPTPQVPEAFF.

This clone occurred a few times. V usage is TRBV7-2 and J usage is TRBJ1-1; weak D call: TRBD1 (5 bases). The germline gives CDR1 SGHTA, CDR2 FQGNSA. Trimming shortened V by 5 bases and J by 4 bases, and 17 bases separated the two germline ends. The CDR3 length is 15 residues. CDR3 bases: TGTGCCAGCAGCCCCCCCCGGGGGAGAGTCACTGAAGCTTTCTTT. As protein: CASSPPRGRVTEAFF.

The V gene is TRBV6-5, the J gene TRBJ1-1, with 8 bases matching TRBD1. V was clipped by 4 bases and J by 0 bases; unmatched bases: 4. The CDR3 extends over 15 amino acids. Germline V CDR1 and CDR2: MNHEY, SVGAGI. As DNA, the CDR3 is TGTGCCAGCAGTTTAGGACAGGGCATGAACACTGAAGCTTTCTTT. Its translation: CASSLGQGMNTEAFF.

The chain carries TRBV9 and TRBJ1-2; D is unresolved. Germline V gene data show CDR1 as SGDLS and CDR2 as YYNGEE. This CDR3 spans 15 amino acids. Trimming stripped 3 bases from V and 3 bases from J, with 15 bases between. The CDR3 spells CASSAALGQHYGYTF. The CDR3 region has the DNA TGTGCCAGCAGCGCTGCCCTAGGTCAGCACTATGGCTACACCTTC. The entire variable domain, with the rest obtained from reference TRBV9 and TRBJ1-2, is as follows: DSGVTQTPKHLITATGQRVTLRCSPRSGDLSVYWYQQSLDQGLQFLIQYYNGEERAKGNILERFSAQQFPDLHSELNLSSLELGDSALYFCASSAALGQHYGYTFGSGTRLTVV.

This chain connects TRBV7-6 to TRBJ1-3, with 9 positions matching TRBD1. This CDR3 spans 17 amino acids. Germline V gene lookup returns CDR1 SGHVS and CDR2 FNYEAQ. V shed 5 bases, J shed 4 bases, and the junction held 12 bases outside the gene matches. This chain's CDR3 is CASSQTPSGTGGNTIYF. For the CDR3, the DNA is TGTGCCAGCAGCCAGACCCCTTCCGGGACAGGGGGAAACACCATATATTTT.

Worth noting for this clone: The junction departs from germline at one end; a sequencing error may be responsible. The J gene is TRBJ2-7, the V gene TRBV10-3; D is perhaps TRBD2 (6 bases). Germline V gene lookup returns CDR1 ENHRY and CDR2 SYGVKD. CDR3 length: 13 amino acids. This CDR3 reads CAISETSSHEQYF. The CDR3 DNA is TGTGCCATCAGCGAAACTAGCTCCCACGAGCAGTACTTC.

V usage is TRBV19 and J usage is TRBJ2-5, with 8 bases that match TRBD2. This CDR3 contains 13 residues. Germline assignment: CDR1 LNHDA and CDR2 SQIVND (reference sequence). V shed 7 bases, J shed 1 base, and the junction held 2 bases outside the gene matches. Here the CDR3 reads CASTTSGQETQYF. Written as DNA, the CDR3 is TGTGCCAGTACCACTAGCGGCCAAGAGACCCAGTACTTC.

V gene TRBV9 combines with J gene TRBJ2-7, with 9 bases fitting TRBD2. CDR3 length: 16 residues. Germline V gene lookup returns CDR1 SGDLS and CDR2 YYNGEE. V shed 0 bases and J 2 bases; nucleotides not matched to a gene: 6. CDR3 region: CASSVGGSGGPYEQYF. CDR3 DNA sequence: TGTGCCAGCAGCGTAGGTGGTAGCGGGGGCCCCTACGAGCAGTACTTC.

Regarding this clone: This CDR3 is also generated by other DNA sequences in the sample. The J gene is TRBJ2-2, the V gene TRBV7-2; D is possibly TRBD2 (6 bases). CDR1 and CDR2 (germline): SGHTA, FQGNSA. This CDR3 is built from 14 residues. Trimming removed 1 base at V and 5 bases at J, with 8 bases between. The CDR3 here is CASSLGGGTGELFF. In nucleotides, the CDR3 is TGTGCCAGCAGCTTAGGGGGAGGTACCGGGGAGCTGTTTTTT. The full variable domain, rest sourced from reference TRBV7-2 and TRBJ2-2, is GAGVSQSPSNKVTEKGKDVELRCDPISGHTALYWYRQSLGQGLEFLIYFQGNSAPDKSGLPSDRFSAERTGGSVSTLTIQRTQQEDSAVYLCASSLGGGTGELFFGEGSRLTVL.

The rearrangement joins TRBV15 to TRBJ1-2; 12 positions match TRBD1. CDR1 and CDR2 (germline): LNHNV, YYDKDF (reference sequence). The CDR3 contains 15 residues. With V trimmed by 3 bases and J by 3 bases, 2 bases remained unmatched. The CDR3 loop is CATSRGQGAYYGYTF. In DNA form, the CDR3 reads TGTGCCACCAGCAGGGGACAGGGGGCCTACTATGGCTACACCTTC.

A few counts support this clone. The chain couples TRBV5-1 to TRBJ1-1; D gene unclear. The CDR3 contains 14 residues. Germline V gene lookup returns CDR1 SGHRS and CDR2 YFSETQ. Trimming removed 4 bases at V and 0 bases at J, with 10 bases between. The CDR3 reads CASSTDNVNTEAFF. As DNA, the CDR3 is TGCGCCAGCAGCACCGACAACGTGAACACTGAAGCTTTCTTT.